One TCR beta chain is described in this entry. The table came from immunoSEQ multiplex PCR; TCRdb's copy has only in-frame clones and leaves some out. This table holds some 200,000 clones, about 89% found once. Adults between about 18 and 89 years of age took part from 20 to 25 US areas. Two negative PCRs, clearance, or symptom resolution were required of recovered Cohort 3 donors. These data are taken from a study of blood T cell repertoires in COVID-19. The V gene's germline CDR1 is LGHNA and CDR2 YNFKEQ. The CDR3 consists of 14 residues. J was trimmed by 9 bases and V by 8 bases; bases with no gene match: 12.

The origin of this receptor is a young woman who had recovered from COVID-19. V is TRBV4-2 and J is TRBJ2-5; 10 bases match TRBD1. The specimen was PBMCs or T cells enriched from blood (not recorded which). The CDR3 is CASGGTGELLPQYF. CDR3 DNA: TGTGCCAGCGGCGGGACAGGGGAACTGTTGCCCCAGTACTTC.